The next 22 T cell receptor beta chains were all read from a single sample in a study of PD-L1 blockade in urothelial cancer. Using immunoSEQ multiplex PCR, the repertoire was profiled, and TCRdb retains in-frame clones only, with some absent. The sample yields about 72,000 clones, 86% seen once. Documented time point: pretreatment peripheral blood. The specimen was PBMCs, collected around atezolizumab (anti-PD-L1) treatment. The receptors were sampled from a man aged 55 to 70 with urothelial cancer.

CDR3 DNA sequence: TGTGCCAGCAGGGGGGGGCTCAATTCACCCCTCCACTTT. It yields the protein CASRGGLNSPLHF. J is TRBJ1-6 and V is TRBV2; TRBD1 is a possible D gene (6 bases). The CDR3 sequence is 13 residues long. Per the germline V gene, CDR1 is SNHLY and CDR2 is FYNNEI. Between the trimmed V and J ends, which lost 6 bases and 7 bases, there was a span of 10 bases.

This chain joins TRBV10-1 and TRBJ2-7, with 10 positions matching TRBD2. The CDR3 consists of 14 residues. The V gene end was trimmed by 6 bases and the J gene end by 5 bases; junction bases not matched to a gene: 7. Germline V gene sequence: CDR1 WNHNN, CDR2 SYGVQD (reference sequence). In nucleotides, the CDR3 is TGCGCCAGCAGCTCCGGGACTAGCGTCCACGAGCAGTACTTC. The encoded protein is CASSSGTSVHEQYF.

The CDR3 sequence is CASTRGYEAFF. Written as DNA, the CDR3 is TGTGCCAGTACCCGAGGGTATGAAGCTTTCTTT. The V gene is TRBV19, the J gene TRBJ1-1; D is unclear. Between the trimmed V and J ends, which lost 7 bases and 7 bases, there was a span of 10 bases. Per germline, CDR1 LNHDA and CDR2 SQIVND (reference sequence). The CDR3 is 11 amino acids.

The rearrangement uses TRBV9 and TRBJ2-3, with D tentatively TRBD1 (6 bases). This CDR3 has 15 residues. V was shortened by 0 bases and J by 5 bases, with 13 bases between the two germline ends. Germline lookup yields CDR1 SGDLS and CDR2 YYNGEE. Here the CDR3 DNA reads TGTGCCAGCAGCGTAGCTTCGCAGGGGAGAGATACGCAGTATTTT. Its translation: CASSVASQGRDTQYF.

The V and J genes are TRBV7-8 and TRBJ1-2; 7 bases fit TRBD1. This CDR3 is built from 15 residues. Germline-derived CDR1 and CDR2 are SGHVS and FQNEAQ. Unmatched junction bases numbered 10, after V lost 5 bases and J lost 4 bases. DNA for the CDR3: TGTGCCAGCAGCCAAACAGGGGACGGGGTCTATGGCTACACCTTC. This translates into CASSQTGDGVYGYTF.

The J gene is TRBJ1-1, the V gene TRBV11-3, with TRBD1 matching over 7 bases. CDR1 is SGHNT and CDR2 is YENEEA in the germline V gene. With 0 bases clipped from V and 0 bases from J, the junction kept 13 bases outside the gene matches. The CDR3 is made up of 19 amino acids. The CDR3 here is CASSLDYNWDSDMNTEAFF. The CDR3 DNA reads TGTGCCAGCAGCTTAGATTATAATTGGGACAGCGACATGAACACTGAAGCTTTCTTT.

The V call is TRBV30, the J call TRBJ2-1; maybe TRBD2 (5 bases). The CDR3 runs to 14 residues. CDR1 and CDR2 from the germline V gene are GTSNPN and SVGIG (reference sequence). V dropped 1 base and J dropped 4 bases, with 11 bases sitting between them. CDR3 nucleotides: TGTGCCTGGAGTGGGAGGACGGGATACAATGAGCAGTTCTTC. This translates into CAWSGRTGYNEQFF.

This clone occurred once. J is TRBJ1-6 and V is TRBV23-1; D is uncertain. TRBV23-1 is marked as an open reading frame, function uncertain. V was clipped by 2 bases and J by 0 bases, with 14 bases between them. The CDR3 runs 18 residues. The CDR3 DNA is TGCGCCAGCAGTCAAAGGAGGGAGAAAAGCTCCTATAATTCACCCCTCCACTTT. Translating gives CASSQRREKSSYNSPLHF.

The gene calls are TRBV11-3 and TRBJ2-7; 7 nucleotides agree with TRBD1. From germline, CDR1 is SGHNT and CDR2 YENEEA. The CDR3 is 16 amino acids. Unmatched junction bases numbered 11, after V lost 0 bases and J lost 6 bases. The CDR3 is CASSLDSRRDSSEQYF. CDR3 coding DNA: TGTGCCAGCAGCTTAGATTCGCGCAGGGACAGCAGCGAGCAGTACTTC. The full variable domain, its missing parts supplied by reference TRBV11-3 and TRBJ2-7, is EAGVVQSPRYKIIEKKQPVAFWCNPISGHNTLYWYLQNLGQGPELLIRYENEEAVDDSQLPKDRFSAERLKGVDSTLKIQPAELGDSAVYLCASSLDSRRDSSEQYFGPGTRLTVT.

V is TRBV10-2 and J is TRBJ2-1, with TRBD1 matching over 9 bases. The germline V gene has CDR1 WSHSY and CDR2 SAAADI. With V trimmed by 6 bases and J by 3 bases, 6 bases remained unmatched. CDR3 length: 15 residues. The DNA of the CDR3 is TGCGCCAGCAGGGACAGGGGAGGGGGCTACAATGAGCAGTTCTTC. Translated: CASRDRGGGYNEQFF.

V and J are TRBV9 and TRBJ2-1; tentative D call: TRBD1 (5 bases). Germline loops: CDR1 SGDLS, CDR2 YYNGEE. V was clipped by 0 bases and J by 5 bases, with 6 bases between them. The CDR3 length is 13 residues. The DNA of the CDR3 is TGTGCCAGCAGCGTAGGGGGCCACAATGAGCAGTTCTTC. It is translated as CASSVGGHNEQFF.

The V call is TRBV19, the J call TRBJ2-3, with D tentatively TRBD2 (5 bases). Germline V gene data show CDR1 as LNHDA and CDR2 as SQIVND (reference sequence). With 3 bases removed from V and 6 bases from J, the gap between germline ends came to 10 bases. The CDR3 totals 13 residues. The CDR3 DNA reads TGTGCCAGTAGTATGGGGAGCGCCGATACGCAGTATTTT. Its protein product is CASSMGSADTQYF.

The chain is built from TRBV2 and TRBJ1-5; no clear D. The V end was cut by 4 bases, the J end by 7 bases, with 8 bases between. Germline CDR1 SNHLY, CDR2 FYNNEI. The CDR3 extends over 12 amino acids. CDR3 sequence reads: CASSGGIQPQHF. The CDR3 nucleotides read TGTGCCAGCAGTGGTGGCATCCAGCCCCAGCATTTT.

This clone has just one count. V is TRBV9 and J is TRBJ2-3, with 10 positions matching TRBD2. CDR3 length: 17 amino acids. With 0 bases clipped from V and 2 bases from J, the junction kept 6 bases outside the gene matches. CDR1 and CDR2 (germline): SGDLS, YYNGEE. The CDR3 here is CASSVAPLAGATDTQYF. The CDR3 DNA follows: TGTGCCAGCAGCGTAGCTCCGCTAGCGGGGGCCACAGATACGCAGTATTTT.

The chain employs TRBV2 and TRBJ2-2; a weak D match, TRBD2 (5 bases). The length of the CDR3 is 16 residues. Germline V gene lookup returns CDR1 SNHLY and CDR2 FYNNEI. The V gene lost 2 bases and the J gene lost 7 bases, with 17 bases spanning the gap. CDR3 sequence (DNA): TGTGCCAGCAGTGAAAGGTCGGGTGGAGGAGTCGGGGAGCTGTTTTTT. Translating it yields CASSERSGGGVGELFF. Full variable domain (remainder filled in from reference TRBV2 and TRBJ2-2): EPEVTQTPSHQVTQMGQEVILRCVPISNHLYFYWYRQILGQKVEFLVSFYNNEISEKSEIFDDQFSVERPDGSNFTLKIRSTKLEDSAMYFCASSERSGGGVGELFFGEGSRLTVL.

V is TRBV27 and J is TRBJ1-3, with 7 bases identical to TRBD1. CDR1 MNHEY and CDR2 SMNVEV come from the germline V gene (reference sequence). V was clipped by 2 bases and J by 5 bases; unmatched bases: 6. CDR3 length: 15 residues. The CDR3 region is CASSLIGDRRNTIYF. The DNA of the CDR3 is TGTGCCAGCAGTTTAATTGGGGACAGAAGAAACACCATATATTTT.

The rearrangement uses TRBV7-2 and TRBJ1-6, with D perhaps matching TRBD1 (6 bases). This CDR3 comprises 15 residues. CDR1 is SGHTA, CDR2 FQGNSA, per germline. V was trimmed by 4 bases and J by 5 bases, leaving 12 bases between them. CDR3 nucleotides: TGTGCCAGCAGCTCAAGACAGGCAAATAATTCACCCCTCCACTTT. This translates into CASSSRQANNSPLHF.

The CDR3 DNA follows: TGTGCCTGGAGTAAGGGGGCGGGGGGCTACACCTTC. It translates to CAWSKGAGGYTF. This chain joins TRBV30 and TRBJ1-2; 7 bases map to TRBD1. Germline V CDR1 and CDR2: GTSNPN, SVGIG (reference sequence). The CDR3 is 12 residues long. V shed 2 bases, J shed 8 bases, and the junction held 5 bases outside the gene matches.

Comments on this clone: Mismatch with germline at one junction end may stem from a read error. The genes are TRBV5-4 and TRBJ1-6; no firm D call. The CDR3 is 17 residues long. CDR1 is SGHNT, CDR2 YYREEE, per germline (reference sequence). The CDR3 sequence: CASSQDGRGRLGSPLHF. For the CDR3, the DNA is TGCGCCAGCAGCCAAGATGGTAGAGGGCGACTCGGATCACCCCTCCACTTT.

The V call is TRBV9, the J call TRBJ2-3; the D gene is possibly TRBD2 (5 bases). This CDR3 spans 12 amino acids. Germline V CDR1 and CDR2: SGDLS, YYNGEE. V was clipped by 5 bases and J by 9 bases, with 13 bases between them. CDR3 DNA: TGTGCCAGCAGTGTTCAGACGGGAACGCAGTATTTT. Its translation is CASSVQTGTQYF.

The CDR3 sequence: CASSKTSGGARNEQFF. CDR3 nucleotides: TGTGCCAGCAGCAAGACTAGCGGGGGGGCGCGGAATGAGCAGTTCTTC. The chain combines TRBV7-3 with TRBJ2-1; 14 positions agree with TRBD2. The CDR3 is 16 amino acids. The V gene end was trimmed by 5 bases and the J gene end by 7 bases; junction bases not matched to a gene: 7. CDR1 SGHTA and CDR2 FQGTGA come from the germline V gene.

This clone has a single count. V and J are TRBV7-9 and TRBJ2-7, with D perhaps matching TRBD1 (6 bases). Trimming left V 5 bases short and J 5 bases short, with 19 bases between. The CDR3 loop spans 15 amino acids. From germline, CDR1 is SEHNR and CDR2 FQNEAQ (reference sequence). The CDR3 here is CASSPPLPQGNEQYF. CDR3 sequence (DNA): TGTGCCAGCAGCCCACCGCTGCCCCAGGGGAACGAGCAGTACTTC.